A selection of T cell receptor beta chains follows, all from one sample in a study of blood T cell repertoires in COVID-19. Clones were sequenced by immunoSEQ multiplex PCR, and TCRdb holds only the in-frame ones, with some missing. Among some 100,000 clones listed, roughly four fifths were seen once. Material for sequencing was peripheral blood. These receptors all stem from a human donor in a cohort sampled during active COVID-19. Each CDR3 is given with its conserved first and last residue. A D gene is named only where the DNA matches it firmly. Clone size is not always given. Where it is, it says once, few, many or a class for expanded clones.

>TRBV28|few|TRBJ1-4|.
CASNGDSGLGKLFF
TGTGCCAGCAATGGGGATTCAGGGCTTGGAAAACTGTTTTTT
>TRBV29-1|.|TRBJ1-1|.
CSVGGDFTEAFF
TGCAGCGTTGGGGGGGACTTTACTGAAGCTTTCTTT
>TRBV9|.|TRBJ2-3|.
CASSVESQASTDTQYF
TGTGCCAGCAGCGTAGAATCACAGGCAAGCACAGATACGCAGTATTTT
>TRBV11-3|few|TRBJ2-1|TRBD2
CASSKAGGFRNEQFF
TGTGCCAGCAGCAAGGCGGGGGGCTTCCGCAATGAGCAGTTCTTC
>TRBV7-2|.|TRBJ1-1|.
CASSLRDITEAFF
TGTGCCAGCAGCTTAAGGGACATCACTGAAGCTTTCTTT
>TRBV7-6|.|TRBJ2-2|TRBD1
CAVGTGNTGELFF
TGTGCCGTTGGGACAGGGAACACCGGGGAGCTGTTTTTT
>TRBV4-2|.|TRBJ2-1|.
CASSQGTRMDEQFF
TGTGCCAGCAGCCAAGGGACAAGGATGGATGAGCAGTTCTTC
>TRBV9|once|TRBJ1-2|TRBD1
CASSPRQGGDYGYTF
TGTGCCAGCAGCCCACGACAGGGAGGCGACTATGGCTACACCTTC
>TRBV14|.|TRBJ2-6|.
CASSQSQASGANVLTF
TGTGCCAGCAGCCAATCGCAGGCGTCGGGGGCCAACGTCCTGACTTTC
>TRBV19|.|TRBJ1-2|.
CASSIGGPYGYTF
TGTGCCAGTAGTATAGGTGGGCCCTATGGCTACACCTTC
>TRBV5-1|once|TRBJ1-1|.
CASSLNTGWGTEAFF
TGCGCCAGCAGCTTGAACACAGGGTGGGGCACTGAAGCTTTCTTT
>TRBV5-4|.|TRBJ2-6|.
CASSSGDPGANVLTF
TGTGCCAGCAGCTCAGGGGACCCTGGGGCCAACGTCCTGACTTTC
>TRBV11-3|.|TRBJ2-1|TRBD2
CASSHTSGGADEQFF
TGTGCCAGCAGCCACACTAGCGGGGGGGCCGATGAGCAGTTCTTC
>TRBV2|.|TRBJ2-7|TRBD1
CASSAGTGTQQYF
TGTGCCAGCAGTGCCGGGACAGGGACCCAGCAGTACTTC
>TRBV9|.|TRBJ1-6|.
CASSTHGERNSPLHF
TGTGCCAGCAGCACCCATGGGGAGAGAAATTCACCCCTCCACTTT
>TRBV15|.|TRBJ1-1|TRBD1
CATSRVGTGAFEAFF
TGTGCCACCAGCAGAGTTGGGACAGGAGCCTTTGAAGCTTTCTTT
>TRBV19|.|TRBJ2-1|TRBD2
CASSIDASGINEQFF
TGTGCCAGTAGTATAGATGCTAGCGGGATAAATGAGCAGTTCTTC
>TRBV5-3|once|TRBJ1-5|TRBD1
CARSWIGTGTDSNQPQHF
TGTGCCAGAAGCTGGATCGGGACAGGGACTGATAGCAATCAGCCCCAGCATTTT
>TRBV2|few|TRBJ1-1|.
CASSLGLGREAFF
TGTGCCAGCAGCCTGGGCTTGGGGAGAGAAGCTTTCTTT
>TRBV6-5|.|TRBJ2-5|.
CASSYGGTQETQYF
TGTGCCAGCAGTTACGGCGGGACCCAAGAGACCCAGTACTTC
>TRBV10-3|once|TRBJ1-1|TRBD1
CAISETGVTEAFF
TGTGCCATCAGTGAGACAGGGGTCACTGAAGCTTTCTTT
>TRBV28|.|TRBJ2-7|.
CASSLVSAGISYEQYF
TGTGCCAGCAGTTTAGTGTCGGCGGGTATCTCCTACGAGCAGTACTTC
>TRBV30|.|TRBJ2-7|.
CAWNMGSTYEQYF
TGTGCCTGGAATATGGGGAGCACCTACGAGCAGTACTTC
>TRBV28|few|TRBJ1-5|TRBD1
CASNTGGKQPQHF
TGTGCCAGCAATACAGGGGGCAAACAGCCCCAGCATTTT
>TRBV9|.|TRBJ2-6|TRBD2
CASSVGTSGGASGANVLTF
TGTGCCAGCAGCGTAGGGACTAGCGGGGGGGCTTCTGGGGCCAACGTCCTGACTTTC
>TRBV4-1|.|TRBJ1-6|.
CASSLPGQTSSADSPLHF
TGCGCCAGCAGCCTTCCCGGACAGACTTCGTCGGCCGATTCACCCCTCCACTTT
>TRBV7-6|.|TRBJ2-7|TRBD1
CASSRQGNSYEQYF
TGTGCCAGCAGCCGACAGGGGAACTCCTACGAGCAGTACTTC
>TRBV9|few|TRBJ1-6|.
CASSATGYNSPLHF
TGTGCCAGCAGCGCCACAGGGTATAATTCACCCCTCCACTTT
>TRBV7-7|.|TRBJ2-5|TRBD2
CASSSGLAGGGETQYF
TGTGCTAGCAGCTCGGGACTAGCGGGAGGAGGGGAGACCCAGTACTTC
>TRBV11-3|.|TRBJ1-5|TRBD1
CASSQKGQGARCNQPQHF
TGTGCCAGCAGCCAGAAGGGACAGGGGGCTCGTTGCAATCAGCCCCAGCATTTT
>TRBV5-6|.|TRBJ2-1|.
CASSLLGTPNYNEQFF
TGTGCCAGCAGCTTGCTCGGGACACCAAATTACAATGAGCAGTTCTTC
>TRBV2|few|TRBJ1-2|.
CASSETGDNYGYTF
TGTGCCAGCAGTGAAACAGGAGATAACTATGGCTACACCTTC